This is a list of T cell receptor beta chains from one sample in a study of post-analysis software for immune sequencing data. From the PCR reads, TCRdb called clonotypes with MiXCR, one entry per CDR3 protein. The sample shows fewer than 700,000 distinct CDR3 sequences, roughly 46% of them seen only once. Sequenced: blood. The receptor source for this set is a girl aged 10 to 17 with multiple sclerosis. CDR3s include the opening cysteine and the closing phenylalanine or tryptophan. D genes are given only for firm matches. Clone size is not always given. Where it is, it says once, few, many or a class for expanded clones.

few,TRBD1,TRBV29-1,TRBJ2-1,CSVGGQGAHSEQFF,TGCAGCGTTGGGGGACAGGGGGCGCATTCCGAGCAGTTCTTC
.,.,TRBV6-2/TRBV6-3,TRBJ1-1,CASRDIRIGNTEAFF,TGTGCCAGCAGGGATATCCGGATTGGGAACACTGAAGCTTTCTTT
.,.,TRBV4-1,TRBJ1-1,CASSQPDGFNTEAFF,TGCGCCAGCAGCCAACCGGACGGTTTCAACACTGAAGCTTTCTTT
few,.,TRBV2,TRBJ2-7,CASSERREVRAEQYF,TGTGCCAGCAGTGAGAGGAGAGAGGTCCGGGCCGAGCAGTACTTC
.,TRBD1,TRBV5-6,TRBJ1-4,CASSHQHRQGKNEKLFF,TGTGCCAGCAGCCACCAACACCGACAGGGCAAGAATGAAAAACTGTTTTTT
.,TRBD1,TRBV12-3/TRBV12-4,TRBJ2-7,CASSFSLRDSSYEQYF,TGTGCCAGCAGTTTTAGCCTACGGGACAGTAGCTACGAGCAGTACTTC
.,.,TRBV5-6,TRBJ2-5,CASSLGPRRADARTQYF,TGTGCCAGCAGCTTGGGCCCCCGGAGAGCGGATGCGAGGACCCAGTACTTC
.,TRBD2,TRBV4-1,TRBJ2-1,CASTRGRALGSYNEQFF,TGCGCCAGCACCCGAGGGAGGGCCCTCGGGTCCTACAATGAGCAGTTCTTC
.,TRBD2,TRBV10-3,TRBJ2-5,CAISDPGLAVQETQYF,TGTGCCATCAGTGACCCGGGACTAGCGGTTCAAGAGACCCAGTACTTC
.,TRBD2,TRBV20-1,TRBJ2-5,CSAPSGGKKTQYF,TGCAGTGCTCCCAGCGGGGGTAAGAAGACCCAGTACTTC
few,TRBD2,TRBV10-3,TRBJ2-1,CAIRELAGRDNEQFF,TGTGCCATCAGGGAACTAGCGGGAAGGGACAATGAGCAGTTCTTC
.,.,TRBV7-2,TRBJ2-7,CASSPLRGQKYEQYF,TGTGCCAGCAGCCCCTTGCGCGGGCAGAAGTACGAGCAGTACTTC
.,.,TRBV7-9,TRBJ1-1,CASSLAFQSTEAFF,TGTGCCAGCAGCTTAGCCTTCCAGAGCACTGAAGCTTTCTTT
few,.,TRBV4-1,TRBJ2-7,CASSQGDTAYEQYF,TGCGCCAGCAGCCAAGGGGATACAGCCTACGAGCAGTACTTC
few,.,TRBV7-4,TRBJ2-5,CASSQSNRGPGSETQYF,TGTGCCAGCAGCCAAAGCAACCGGGGACCAGGGTCGGAGACCCAGTACTTC
.,TRBD1,TRBV6-1,TRBJ2-3,CASSGGQGADTQYF,TGTGCCAGCAGTGGCGGACAGGGGGCGGATACGCAGTATTTT
.,TRBD2,TRBV20-1,TRBJ2-1,CSARGTSKDEQFF,TGCAGTGCTAGGGGGACTAGTAAGGATGAGCAGTTCTTC
.,.,TRBV5-1,TRBJ2-6,CASSLESRRGANVLTF,TGCGCCAGCAGCTTGGAGTCCCGGCGGGGGGCCAACGTCCTGACTTTC
.,TRBD1,TRBV7-9,TRBJ2-7,CASSRRGGDVHEQYF,TGTGCCAGCAGCCGCCGAGGGGGCGACGTACACGAGCAGTACTTC
.,.,TRBV4-1,TRBJ2-5,CASSQGQSETQYF,TGCGCCAGCAGCCAAGGACAGTCAGAGACCCAGTACTTC
.,TRBD2,TRBV20-1,TRBJ2-3,CSANPIAGEKQYF,TGCAGTGCGAACCCTATAGCGGGGGAAAAGCAGTATTTT
.,.,TRBV5-1,TRBJ2-5,CASSLALPSQETQYF,TGCGCCAGCAGCTTGGCCTTACCCTCTCAAGAGACCCAGTACTTC
.,TRBD2,TRBV7-9,TRBJ2-7,CASSLVGGRGYEQYF,TGTGCCAGCAGCTTAGTTGGCGGGAGAGGCTACGAGCAGTACTTC
.,TRBD2,TRBV9,TRBJ2-2,CASSVVSPSSGRTGELFF,TGTGCCAGCAGCGTAGTTAGTCCGTCTAGCGGGAGGACCGGGGAGCTGTTTTTT
few,.,TRBV4-1,TRBJ2-5,CASSLEWASQRETQYF,TGCGCCAGCAGCCTAGAATGGGCCAGCCAACGCGAGACCCAGTACTTC
.,TRBD1,TRBV12-3/TRBV12-4,TRBJ1-1,CASSYTGAIPEAFF,TGTGCCAGCAGTTATACAGGGGCGATCCCTGAAGCTTTCTTT
.,TRBD1,TRBV29-1,TRBJ2-7,CSVEVPGTGDSEQYF,TGCAGCGTTGAAGTTCCCGGGACAGGGGACAGCGAGCAGTACTTC
.,.,TRBV20-1,TRBJ2-7,CSARDQTRTSSYEQYF,TGCAGTGCTAGAGATCAAACCCGGACGAGCTCCTACGAGCAGTACTTC
.,TRBD1,TRBV20-1,TRBJ1-5,CSAQTGGNQPQHF,TGCAGTGCTCAGACAGGGGGCAATCAGCCCCAGCATTTT
few,.,TRBV5-5,TRBJ1-2,CASSLQRQVPYGYTF,TGTGCCAGCAGCCTGCAGCGACAGGTTCCCTATGGCTACACCTTC
.,TRBD1,TRBV29-1,TRBJ2-7,CSVSRDRAHEQYF,TGCAGCGTTTCCCGGGACAGGGCACACGAGCAGTACTTC
.,.,TRBV10-3,TRBJ2-1,CAISPPVGERVPNEQFF,TGTGCCATCAGTCCCCCGGTCGGGGAGAGGGTTCCCAATGAGCAGTTCTTC
.,.,TRBV4-1,TRBJ2-1,CASRVRGTHYNEQFF,TGCGCCAGCAGGGTGCGGGGAACCCATTACAATGAGCAGTTCTTC
.,.,TRBV12-3/TRBV12-4,TRBJ2-3,CASSPTSDAQYF,TGTGCCAGCAGTCCGACCTCAGATGCGCAGTATTTT
.,TRBD1,TRBV7-9,TRBJ2-1,CASSSTGVSSYNEQFF,TGTGCCAGCAGCTCCACAGGGGTTAGCTCCTACAATGAGCAGTTCTTC
once,TRBD2,TRBV20-1,TRBJ2-3,CSARETFRTSGGVDTQYF,TGCAGTGCTAGAGAAACCTTCCGGACTAGCGGGGGTGTAGATACGCAGTATTTT
.,TRBD1,TRBV5-1,TRBJ1-2,CASRPDRGTYGYTF,TGCGCCAGCAGACCGGACAGGGGGACCTATGGCTACACCTTC
few,TRBD1,TRBV12-3/TRBV12-4,TRBJ2-7,CASSDRGNEQYF,TGTGCCAGCAGTGACAGGGGGAACGAGCAGTACTTC
few,TRBD2,TRBV6-5,TRBJ2-5,CASSSLLAGGPRTQYF,TGTGCCAGCAGTTCCCTACTAGCGGGAGGGCCGCGGACCCAGTACTTC
few,.,TRBV6-6,TRBJ2-5,CASSCPGLSQETQYF,TGTGCCAGCAGTTGCCCGGGACTGTCCCAAGAGACCCAGTACTTC
few,.,TRBV20-1,TRBJ2-4,CSASAGGATKNIQYF,TGCAGTGCTAGTGCAGGGGGGGCGACCAAAAACATTCAGTACTTC